This TCR beta chain appears in the sequencing data of a study of beta chain features in type 1 diabetes. Whole-study context: Cell yields, gender and age were similar in healthy donors and patients.

This clone showed up just a few times. Its antigen is not known. Germline CDR1 MNHNY, CDR2 SVGAGI (reference sequence). Between the trimmed V and J ends, which lost 5 bases and 4 bases, there was a span of 11 bases. The CDR3 is 13 amino acids. What was sequenced were expressed TCRB transcripts, since all of the isolated RNA had been reverse transcribed. The repertoire was sequenced with immunoSEQ multiplex PCR; TCRdb's copy has only in-frame clones and lacks some. The data show around 110,000 clones, less than 20% seen once. Overall study findings and caveats: Across all four CD4+ subsets, people with type 1 diabetes showed modestly shorter TCRB CDR3s.

The sequenced sample consisted of central memory CD4+ T cells from blood. The gene calls are TRBV6-6 and TRBJ1-2; D is possibly TRBD1 (5 bases). The receptor comes from a man younger than 40 with type 1 diabetes. CDR3 amino acids: CASSTDSGYGYTF. CDR3 sequence (DNA): TGTGCCAGCAGTACTGACAGCGGCTATGGCTACACCTTC.